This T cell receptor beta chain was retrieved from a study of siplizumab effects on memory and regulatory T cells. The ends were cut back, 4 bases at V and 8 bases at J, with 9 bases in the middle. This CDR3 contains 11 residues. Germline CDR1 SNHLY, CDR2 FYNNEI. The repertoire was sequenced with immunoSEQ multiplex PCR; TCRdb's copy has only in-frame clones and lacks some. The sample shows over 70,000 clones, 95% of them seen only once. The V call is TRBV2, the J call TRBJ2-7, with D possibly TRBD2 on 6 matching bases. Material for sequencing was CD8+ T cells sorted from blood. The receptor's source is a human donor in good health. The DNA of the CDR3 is TGTGCCAGCAGTGGGGGGGAGAAGCAGTACTTC. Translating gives CASSGGEKQYF.